This TCR beta chain was recovered during a study of blood T cell repertoires in COVID-19 (TCRdb year 2020). For context, the study as a whole: Collaborator samples came from the United States, Italy and Spain and covered acute and convalescent phases of COVID-19. The material from the prospective study consisted of cDNA or gDNA derived from T cells, B-cell-depleted T cells, or PBMCs. Deeply sampled blood TCRbeta repertoires from subjects exposed to, actively infected with, or recovered from COVID-19 were included in the dataset. A freely available public database, intended as a resource for researchers studying the immune response to SARS-CoV-2, is where the repertoires were released. The samples were drawn from two sources: the first 160 participants of the ongoing ImmuneRACE study, and 950 to 1,500 subjects contributed by 6 global collaborators. Sample metadata almost always included a de-identified subject ID, COVID-19 status, age in years and sex. HLA class I and class II types, where available, came from metadata supplied by the sample provider rather than from assay-based typing.

Study-level results and caveats: The quantity of clinical and demographic metadata differed by source and by participant and was supplied without curation.

Sequences KGHSH (CDR1) and LQKENI (CDR2) are obtained from the germline V gene. The CDR3 contains 17 residues, cysteine and phenylalanine counted. Kept here is only the CDR3 DNA, which spans 51 bases and is read in frame from base 1. Trimming removed 5 bases from V and 2 bases from J, leaving 18 bases between the germline ends. Comments on this clone: It has no known antigen specificity. Qualities for individual bases were not recorded, and no much larger clone is one base off.

The immunoSEQ Assay, a bias-controlled multiplex PCR, was used to amplify TCRbeta CDR3 regions from genomic DNA. Per the source publication's procedure: Nucleated cell counts per sample were estimated from amplification of reference gene primers within the assay. Sequence reads were collapsed and filtered to measure the absolute abundance of every unique TCRbeta CDR3 rearrangement. For each sample, productive Simpson clonality was calculated as the square root of Simpson's diversity index across productive rearrangements. What TCRdb holds here is the immuneACCESS table cut down to in-frame rearrangements. Part of the clones is not present; checked against another copy, under half of the missing clones reflect an unresolved V gene, and the others are unexplained. That table gives V, J and clone size, and the DNA gave D and trimming. The sample table contains some 150,000 clones; only one count was recorded for over 70% of them. The ten largest clones represent 2% to 2.5% of the sample.

Whole blood was collected in K2EDTA tubes by collaborating institutions according to the institutions' own protocols. Collaborator samples were shipped for TCRbeta analysis as frozen whole blood, isolated PBMCs, or DNA extracted from either sample type. The material sequenced was peripheral blood. In this chain, TRBV18 is recombined with TRBJ1-4; the D region possibly corresponds to TRBD1 (5 bases align). The receptor was isolated from a man aged 45-60 years with active COVID-19. The nucleotides are TGTGCCAGCTCAGTTGAGCAGGGCTTTTCCACTAATGAAAAACTGTTTTTT. Its protein product is CASSVEQGFSTNEKLFF.